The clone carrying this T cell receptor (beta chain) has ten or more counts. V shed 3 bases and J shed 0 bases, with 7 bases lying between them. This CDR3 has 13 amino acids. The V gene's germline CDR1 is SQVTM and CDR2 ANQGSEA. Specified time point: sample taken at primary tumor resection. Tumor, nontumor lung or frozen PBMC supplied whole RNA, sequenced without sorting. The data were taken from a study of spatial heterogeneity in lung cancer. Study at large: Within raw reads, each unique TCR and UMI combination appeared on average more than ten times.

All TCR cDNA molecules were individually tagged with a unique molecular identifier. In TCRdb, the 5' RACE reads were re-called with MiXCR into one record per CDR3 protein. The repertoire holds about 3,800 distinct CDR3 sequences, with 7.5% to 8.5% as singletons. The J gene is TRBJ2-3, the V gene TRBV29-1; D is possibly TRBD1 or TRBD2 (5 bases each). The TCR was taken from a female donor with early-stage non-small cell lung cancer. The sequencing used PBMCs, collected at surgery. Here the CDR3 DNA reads TGCAGCGTTGAGAGGGGAAGCACAGATACGCAGTATTTT. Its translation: CSVERGSTDTQYF.